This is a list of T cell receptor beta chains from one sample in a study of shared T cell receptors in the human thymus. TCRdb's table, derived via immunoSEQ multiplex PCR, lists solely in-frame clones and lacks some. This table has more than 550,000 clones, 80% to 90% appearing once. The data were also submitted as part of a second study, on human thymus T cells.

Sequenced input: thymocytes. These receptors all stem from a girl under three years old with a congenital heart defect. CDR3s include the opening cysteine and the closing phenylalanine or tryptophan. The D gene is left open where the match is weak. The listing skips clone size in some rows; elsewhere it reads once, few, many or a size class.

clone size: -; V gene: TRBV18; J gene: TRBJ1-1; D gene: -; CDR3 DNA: TGTGCCAGCTCCGCCCGGTGGGGGGGATGTAAGACTGAAGCTTTCTTT; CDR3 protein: CASSARWGGCKTEAFF
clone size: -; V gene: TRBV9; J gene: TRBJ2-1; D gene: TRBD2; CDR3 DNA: TGTGCCAGCAGCCCACCCCGGCGGGCGGGGGGGATGTTCCACAATGAGCAGTTCTTC; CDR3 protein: CASSPPRRAGGMFHNEQFF
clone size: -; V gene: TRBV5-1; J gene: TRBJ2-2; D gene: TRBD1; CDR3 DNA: TGCGCCAGCCTCCCCCCGGAGAGGGACAGGGACACCGGGGAGCTGTTTTTT; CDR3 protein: CASLPPERDRDTGELFF
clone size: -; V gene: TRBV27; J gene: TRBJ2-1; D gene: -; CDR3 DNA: TGTGCCAGCAGTTTGGCAGGGGTTGGCAATGAGCAGTTCTTC; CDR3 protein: CASSLAGVGNEQFF
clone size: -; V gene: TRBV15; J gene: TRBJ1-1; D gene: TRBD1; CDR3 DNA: TGTGCCACCAGCAGACTCCAGGGGGATGAAGCTTTCTTT; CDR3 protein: CATSRLQGDEAFF
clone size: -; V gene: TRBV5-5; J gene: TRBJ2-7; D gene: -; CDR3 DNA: TGTGCCAGCAGCTTGGTCGTCGGCAGGGTGAGCTCCTACGAGCAGTACTTC; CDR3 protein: CASSLVVGRVSSYEQYF
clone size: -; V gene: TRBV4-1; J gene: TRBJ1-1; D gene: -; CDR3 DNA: TGCGCCAGCAGCCAAGCCAGAACGGAGGAAGCTTTCTTT; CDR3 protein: CASSQARTEEAFF
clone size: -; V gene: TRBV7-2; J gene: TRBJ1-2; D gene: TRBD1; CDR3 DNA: TGTGCCAGCGCCGTAGTTGCAGACAGGGTTTCTCCCCATGGCTACACCTTC; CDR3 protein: CASAVVADRVSPHGYTF
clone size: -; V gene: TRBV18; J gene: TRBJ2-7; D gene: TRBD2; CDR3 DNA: TGTGCCAGCTCGTACCCGGGGGGGCCCTCCTACGAGCAGTACTTC; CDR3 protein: CASSYPGGPSYEQYF
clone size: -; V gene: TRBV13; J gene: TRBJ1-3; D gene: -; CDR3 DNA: TGTGCCAGCAGCCAGACCACAAGTTGGAGCTCTGGAAACACCATATATTTT; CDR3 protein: CASSQTTSWSSGNTIYF
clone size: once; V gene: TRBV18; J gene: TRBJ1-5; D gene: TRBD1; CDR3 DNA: TGTGCCAGCTCTCTCACATCTACAGGGGGCCATCAGCCCCAGCATTTT; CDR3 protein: CASSLTSTGGHQPQHF
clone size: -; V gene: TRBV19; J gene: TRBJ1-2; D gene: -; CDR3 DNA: TGTGCCAGTAGTATTGTAGTGAGTCCGTATTTAGATGGCTACACCTTC; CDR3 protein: CASSIVVSPYLDGYTF
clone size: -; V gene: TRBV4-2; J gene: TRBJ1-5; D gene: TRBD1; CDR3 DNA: TGTGCCAGCAGCGATAACAGGGGAATGGACAATCAGCCCCAGCATTTT; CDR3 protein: CASSDNRGMDNQPQHF
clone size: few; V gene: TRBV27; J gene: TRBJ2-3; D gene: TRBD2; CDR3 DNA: TGTGCCAGCAGTTCCCGGGATCGACTAGCGGGGCCCACAGATACGCAGTATTTT; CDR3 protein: CASSSRDRLAGPTDTQYF
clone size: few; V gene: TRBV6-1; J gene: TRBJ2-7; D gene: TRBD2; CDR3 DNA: TGTGCCAGCAGTAAACTAGCGGGGCAACCCTACGAGCAGTACTTC; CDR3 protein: CASSKLAGQPYEQYF
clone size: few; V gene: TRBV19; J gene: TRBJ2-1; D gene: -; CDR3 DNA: TGTGCCAGTAGTATAATTTTGGCCTCCTACAATGAGCAGTTCTTC; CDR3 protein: CASSIILASYNEQFF
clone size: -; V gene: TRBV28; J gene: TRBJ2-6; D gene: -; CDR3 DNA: TGTGCCAGCACTCCACGCAGTGGGGCCAACGTCCTGACTTTC; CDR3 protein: CASTPRSGANVLTF
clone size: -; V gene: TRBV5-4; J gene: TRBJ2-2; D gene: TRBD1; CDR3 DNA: TGTGCCAGCAGCCGTCGGTCCCGGACAGGCCAGAACACCGGGGAGCTGTTTTTT; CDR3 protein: CASSRRSRTGQNTGELFF
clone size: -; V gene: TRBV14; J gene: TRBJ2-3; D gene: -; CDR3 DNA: TGTGCCAGCAGCCAAGACCTTCTGAGGCAGGGTATAGATACGCAGTATTTT; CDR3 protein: CASSQDLLRQGIDTQYF
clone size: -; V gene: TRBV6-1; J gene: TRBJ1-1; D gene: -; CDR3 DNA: TGTGCCAGCACCCCGCGAGGGTACGGTGAAGCTTTCTTT; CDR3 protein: CASTPRGYGEAFF
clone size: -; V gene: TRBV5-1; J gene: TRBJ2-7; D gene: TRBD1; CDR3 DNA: TGCGCCAGCAGCCTTAGCAGGGACAGGGGGCGGAACGAGCAGTACTTC; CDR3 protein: CASSLSRDRGRNEQYF
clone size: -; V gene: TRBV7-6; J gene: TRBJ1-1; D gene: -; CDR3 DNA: TGTGCCAGCAGCTTAGGAAGGCCAGGGCGCCAAGCTTTCTTT; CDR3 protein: CASSLGRPGRQAFF
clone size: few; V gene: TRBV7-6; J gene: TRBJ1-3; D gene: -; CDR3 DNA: TGTGCCAGCAGCTCTGTACAGTCTTCGAGCTCTGGAAACACCATATATTTT; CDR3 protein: CASSSVQSSSSGNTIYF
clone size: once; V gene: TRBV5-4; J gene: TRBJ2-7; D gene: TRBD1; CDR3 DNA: TGTGCCAGCAGCTCTGACAGGGTGTCCTACGAGCAGTACTTC; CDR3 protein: CASSSDRVSYEQYF
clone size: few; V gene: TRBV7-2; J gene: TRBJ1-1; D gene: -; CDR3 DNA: TGTGCCAGCAGCTCCCCTATGAACACTGAAGCTTTCTTT; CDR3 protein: CASSSPMNTEAFF
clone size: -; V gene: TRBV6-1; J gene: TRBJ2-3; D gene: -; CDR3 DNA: TGTGCCAGCAGTGAATGTCAGGATACGCAGTATTTT; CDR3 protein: CASSECQDTQYF
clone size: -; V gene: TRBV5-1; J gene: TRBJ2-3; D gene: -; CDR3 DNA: TGCGCCAGCATGCTTGGATTGAGACGAACTGGACTTTATAGCACAGATACGCAGTATTTT; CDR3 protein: CASMLGLRRTGLYSTDTQYF
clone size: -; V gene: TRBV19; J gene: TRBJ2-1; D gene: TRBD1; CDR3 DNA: TGTGCCAGTAGTAAAAGACAGGGGTCTAGAAAATACAATGAGCAGTTCTTC; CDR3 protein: CASSKRQGSRKYNEQFF
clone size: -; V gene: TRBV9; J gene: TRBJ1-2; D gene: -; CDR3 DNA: TGTGCCAGCAGCGAACTGACAGGCACCCACTATGGCTACACCTTC; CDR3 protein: CASSELTGTHYGYTF
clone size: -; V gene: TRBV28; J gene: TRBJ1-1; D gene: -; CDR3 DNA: TGTGCCAGCAGGGACAATCCATACAAAATGAACACTGAAGCTTTCTTT; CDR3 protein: CASRDNPYKMNTEAFF
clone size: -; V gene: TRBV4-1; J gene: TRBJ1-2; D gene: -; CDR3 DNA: TGCGCCAGCAGCCAAGAATTCCCCTCCCCACCAGACGGGGAGCGGGCCTATGGCTACACCTTC; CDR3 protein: CASSQEFPSPPDGERAYGYTF
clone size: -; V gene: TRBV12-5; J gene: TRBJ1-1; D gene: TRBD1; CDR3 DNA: TGTGCTAGTGGTTTGGTACCGGGACAGGGAGTGAGGACTGAAGCTTTCTTT; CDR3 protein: CASGLVPGQGVRTEAFF
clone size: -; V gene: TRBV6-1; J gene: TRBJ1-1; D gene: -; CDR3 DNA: TGTGCCAGCACCTCCCACGAGTGGACTGAAGCTTTCTTT; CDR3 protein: CASTSHEWTEAFF
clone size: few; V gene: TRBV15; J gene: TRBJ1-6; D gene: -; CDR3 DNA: TGTGCCACCAGCGACGAGGGGGAACCCCTCCACTTT; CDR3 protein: CATSDEGEPLHF
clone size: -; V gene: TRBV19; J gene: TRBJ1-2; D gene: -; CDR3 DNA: TGTGCCAGTATGTGGGGAGAAGGCTATGGCTACACCTTC; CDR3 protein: CASMWGEGYGYTF
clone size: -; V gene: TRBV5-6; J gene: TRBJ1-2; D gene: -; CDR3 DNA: TGTGCCAGCAGCTTGAAGAAAACCAGGAACTATGGCTACACCTTC; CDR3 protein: CASSLKKTRNYGYTF
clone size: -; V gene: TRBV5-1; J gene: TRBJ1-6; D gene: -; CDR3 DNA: TGCGCCAGCAGCTGGAGCCCTAGGCAGGGTGACAATTCACCCCTCCACTTT; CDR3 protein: CASSWSPRQGDNSPLHF
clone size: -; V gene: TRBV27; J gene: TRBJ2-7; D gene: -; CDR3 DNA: TGTGCCAGCAGTTTATGGAGGGACAGTCCTACAGGGCAGTACTTC; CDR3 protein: CASSLWRDSPTGQYF
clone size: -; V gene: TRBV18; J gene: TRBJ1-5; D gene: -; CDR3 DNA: TGTGCCAGCTCAGCTCGCAGGGGACGGGGAAATCAGCCCCAGCATTTT; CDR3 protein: CASSARRGRGNQPQHF
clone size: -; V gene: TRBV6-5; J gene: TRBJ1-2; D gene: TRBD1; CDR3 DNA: TGTGCCAGCAGTTATTACGGGACAGGGGGCTCTGGCTACACCTTC; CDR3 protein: CASSYYGTGGSGYTF
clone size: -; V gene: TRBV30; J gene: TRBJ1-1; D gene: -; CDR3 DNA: TGTGCCTGGAGTGTATGGGGGCAGGGTAGGGCTGAAGCTTTCTTT; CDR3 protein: CAWSVWGQGRAEAFF
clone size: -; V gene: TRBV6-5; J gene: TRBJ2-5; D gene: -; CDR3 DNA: TGTGCCAGCAGAGGAGTTGGGTGGCAGACCCAGTACTTC; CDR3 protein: CASRGVGWQTQYF